This T cell receptor beta chain was retrieved from a study of cytomegalovirus exposure and HLA in healthy donors (dated by TCRdb to 2016 to 2017). With respect to the entire study: An earlier analysis of about 530 of the donors reported under 300 Gb of sequence data and around 110 million unique TCR beta sequences obtained from approximately 180 million T cells. In the later analysis, no new phenotypic data were used to find candidate immune exposures; instead, reliance was placed on TCR beta sequences and their occurrence across donors. The T cell repertoires of several hundred subjects were profiled by immunosequencing and related to cytomegalovirus serostatus. An early release covering roughly 640 HLA-typed donors comprised approximately 300 gigabases of sequencing data and some 79 million unique TCR sequences. Roughly five DR-DQ haplotypes were treated as single units for association and clustering because of strong linkage in the cohort. Every repertoire in the discovery cohort had been generated on one and the same sequencing platform. Typing coverage varied by locus: roughly 620-640 donors for A, B, C, DRB1 and DQB1; 500 to 550 for DQA1; more than 600 for DPA1; roughly 450 for DPB1. HLA typing included class I and class II loci at four-digit resolution. The study aimed to test whether cataloging public T cell receptors could reveal signatures of past pathogen exposure. Along with the approximately 650-subject first cohort, a separate validation cohort of more than 90 different subjects was used. A later analysis re-analyzed previously published TCR beta repertoires from roughly 690 donors and added high-resolution HLA genotyping to study TCR occurrence patterns. A later genetic analysis used genome-wide SNP genotypes for about 60% of the 666 donors, treating that subset as a discovery cohort. In an earlier analysis of 587 of the donors, high-throughput TCR beta sequencing was used to judge whether each TCR beta V gene segment behaved as functional or pseudogenic. Among several hundred genotyped donors of the cohort, an average of roughly 230,000 unique TCR beta nucleotide sequences was sequenced per donor, of which about 20% were non-productive. Of the roughly 430 genotyped donors, around 81% fell in the genetic ancestry cluster associated with self-reported Caucasian donors. Alongside the repertoire data, information on donor age, sex, ethnicity and CMV serostatus was compiled. To predict cytomegalovirus infection status, the study combined high-throughput TCR immunosequencing, statistical association of individual TCRs with disease status, and machine learning.

About this clone itself: What antigen it recognizes has not been identified. One base away there is no much larger clone; base qualities are not given.

Points the paper makes about the study in general: A later analysis associated 16,951 TCR beta sequences with specific HLA alleles at a false discovery rate of 0.05. A later analysis reported that several top co-occurrence clusters appeared linked to parvovirus B19, influenza, CMV and Epstein-Barr virus. In vitro tests confirmed that three of the cytomegalovirus-associated TCR beta chains recognize cytomegalovirus antigens. Presence/absence analyses assumed roughly uniform sequencing depth across donors, an assumption that may not hold. It was suggested by the authors that the approach could potentially be generalized to other disease states and immunological phenotypes. Over 15 rarely observed V segments, including chromosome 9 orphons, were excluded from the earlier analysis of several hundred of the donors because counts were too low. Some IMGT-functional V segments, including TRBV6-2 and TRBV6-3, could not be told apart with the 87-base-pair reads, so those segments were excluded. A group of highly shared sequence variants was considered likely to be a technical artifact of the sequencing pipeline. Most CMV-associated TCR beta chains appeared to be HLA-restricted in a later analysis, and the HLA associations seemed to be driven largely by CMV exposure. While some public TCRs were present in many individuals, most TCR sequences turned up only very rarely across donors. A further reported finding was that TCR beta sequences accurately predicted the HLA-A and HLA-B alleles for most subjects in the first cohort. Compared with equally common non-associated chains, HLA-associated TCR beta chains in a later analysis were more clonally expanded and had lower generation probabilities. A later genetic analysis associated a missense DCLRE1C variant with V-gene and J-gene trimming of TCR beta chains, and an independent cohort replicated the association. The classifier was reported to diagnose cytomegalovirus status with high specificity and sensitivity in both the original and validation cohorts. The cohort was sequenced for TCR beta chains only, and without alpha or paired-chain data the features that could be detected were limited. According to a later analysis, TCR association rates differed among HLA loci, with DRB1 alleles showing the most associated TCRs and HLA-C alleles showing the fewest. The study gave a list of 150 to 200 TCR beta chains associated with cytomegalovirus. Broadly in line with IMGT annotations, most TCR beta V segments showed up in productive rearrangements about 90% or about 30% of the time in an earlier analysis of 587 of the donors. Linkage disequilibrium might explain the correlated functional status among segregating V segments, but an unknown experimental factor could not be ruled out. CMV serostatus was the only immune exposure information available for the cohort. Compared with the approximately 670-donor mean, donors in an Asian-associated ancestry cluster had fewer N-insertions in productive TCRs, according to a later genetic analysis. HLA typing was unavailable for some donors at each locus, so association tests used only the typed subset. When HLA alleles, especially DR and DQ, strongly co-occurred, TCR associations were difficult to assign to individual alleles.

The library was built by means of the immunoSEQ multiplex PCR assay. For the multiplex PCR, a mixture combining 60 forward primers for TCR Vbeta segments and 13 reverse primers for TCR Jbeta segments was used. The CDR3 region of rearranged TCR beta genes was amplified from genomic DNA by a multiplex PCR assay. On the Illumina HiSeq System, the amplified TCR beta libraries were sequenced as 87-base-pair reads. The authors processed their data as follows. A later analysis tallied about 77 million unique TCR beta chains across the 550 to 850 repertoires, and approximately 9.9 million of those chains were shared by two or more donors. To remove PCR and sequencing errors, raw reads were error-corrected and collapsed into unique sequences using a nearest-neighbor algorithm that merged closely related sequences. CDR3 sequences were aligned to IMGT reference sequences to assign V, D and J gene segments. Each retained sequence needed at least a six-nucleotide match to both a V gene segment and a J gene segment. Rearrangements were called productive when the CDR3 lacked stop codons and stayed in frame with V and J; all others were non-productive. CDR3 was defined according to IMGT convention as the region running from the second conserved V-encoded cysteine to the conserved J-encoded phenylalanine. In an earlier analysis of more than 550 of the donors, sequences lacking an unambiguous match to a single V gene segment were excluded. In an earlier analysis of 587 of the donors, a V segment was called functional when productive rearrangements were above 56.7%, and segregating when the standard deviation between donors exceeded 5%. A statistical classification framework was built for diagnosing cytomegalovirus status from the catalog of TCR beta chain sequences. In a later analysis, TCR nucleotide sequences were compared against IMGT/GENE-DB human TR gene sequences so that V and J genes could be assigned. A later analysis assigned CDR3 sequences and most-parsimonious VDJ recombination scenarios with the TCRdist pipeline. In a later analysis, each TCR beta chain was defined by its CDR3 amino acid sequence together with its V-gene family, and reads lacking a unique V-gene family were excluded. As a way to deal with suspected cross-contamination and a sequencing artifact, a later analysis dropped approximately 590 nucleotide sequences that were highly shared and had low generation probability. A later analysis calculated a clonal expansion index for each public chain from normalized within-repertoire ranks of inferred template counts. In a later analysis, generation probabilities were computed with a VDJ recombination model fitted to out-of-frame rearrangements, and the resulting probabilities were checked against IGoR. In a later analysis, TCR-TCR, TCR-HLA and TCR-CMV co-occurrence was scored with hypergeometric tests, and a repertoire-size bias correction was applied to TCR pairs. A later analysis estimated false discovery rates by permuting HLA or CMV assignments 20 times. In a later analysis, co-occurring TCRs were grouped using DBSCAN, with TCRdist sequence similarity added in when clustering inside HLA-allele-positive subsets. Repertoires with fewer than 30,000 or more than 120,000 public chains, plus five repertoires with anomalous nucleotide sharing, were excluded from co-occurrence clustering. Sourced from immuneACCESS, this table was stored by TCRdb with only in-frame sequences that have V and J called. A share of the clones is absent; for the studies checked, an unresolved V gene accounts for under half, and the remainder has no known explanation. V, J and clone size are those of that table, while D and trimming were read from the DNA. Counted in this sample were 120,000 or so clones; less than 85% of them appeared once. The ten largest account for approximately 9% of the sample.

The cohort consisted of 650 to 700 healthy bone marrow donors. At the time of sampling, every cohort member was nominally healthy, though immune exposures that went unrecorded were likely present. The donor was CMV seropositive and was included in the group of some 290 seropositive cohort members. Every donor gave a peripheral blood sample, and the peripheral blood mononuclear cells from that sample were used for TCR beta sequencing. The Qiagen DNeasy Blood Extraction Kit was used to extract genomic DNA from the blood cell samples. Inclusive of the bounding cysteine and phenylalanine, the CDR3 is 13 residues long. Only CDR3 DNA is held: 39 bases, read in frame from base 1. The germline V gene (reference sequence) gives CDR1 as MNHNY and CDR2 as SVGAGI. The V and J ends are trimmed by 6 bases and 5 bases, leaving 13 bases between them.

The chain links TRBV6-6 with TRBJ2-5; 5 matching bases give a weak D call of TRBD1. The clonotype originates from a man between 25 and 39 years old in good health and CMV-seropositive. Material: PBMCs. The DNA reads as follows: TGTGCCAGCAGCTGGACATTGGGGGAGACCCAGTACTTC. Protein translation: CASSWTLGETQYF.